These 21 T cell receptor beta chains were all obtained from the same sample, sequenced in a study of shared clonotypes between healthy human individuals. The assay was immunoSEQ multiplex PCR, and TCRdb's table has in-frame clones only and misses some. The top ten clones hold 0.95% to 1.5% of a sample with around 2,100,000 clones, approximately 95% of them seen once. Terminally differentiated effector memory CD45RA+ cells were excluded by CCR7 positive selection of CD45RO-negative cells. The sample consisted of naive CD8+ T cells sorted from blood. The receptors were sampled from a man aged 18-30 years in good health.

V usage is TRBV11-2 and J usage is TRBJ2-3; D not certain. Per the germline V gene, CDR1 is SGHAT and CDR2 is FQNNGV. Trimming cost V 1 base and J 10 bases, with 18 bases left between them. The CDR3 has 15 amino acids. CDR3 protein: CASSLGTANRLAQYF. CDR3 sequence (DNA): TGTGCCAGCAGCTTAGGGACGGCGAACAGATTGGCGCAGTATTTT. The full variable domain, with the rest looked up from reference TRBV11-2 and TRBJ2-3, is EAGVAQSPRYKIIEKRQSVAFWCNPISGHATLYWYQQILGQGPKLLIQFQNNGVVDDSQLPKDRFSAERLKGVDSTLKIQPAKLEDSAVYLCASSLGTANRLAQYFGPGTRLTVL.

DNA of the CDR3: TGTGCCTGGGAAAACACCGGGGAGCTGTTTTTT. Its translation is CAWENTGELFF. The chain recombines TRBV6-1 with TRBJ2-2; D call uncertain. Looked up from germline, CDR1 is MNHNS and CDR2 is SASEGT. The CDR3 consists of 11 residues. Trimming pared 11 bases from V and 2 bases from J, leaving 6 bases between.

This clone was counted a single time. The chain recombines TRBV4-3 with TRBJ1-5; D call uncertain. Germline lookup yields CDR1 LGHNA and CDR2 YSLEER. The CDR3 loop spans 17 amino acids. V lost 0 bases to trimming and J lost 9 bases, with 21 bases between them. The CDR3 region has the DNA TGCGCCAGCAGCCAAGATTACGTCCTTTCGGGTGTCCGGCCCCAGCATTTT. This translates into CASSQDYVLSGVRPQHF.

V is TRBV27 and J is TRBJ1-6; TRBD1 is a possible D gene (6 bases). The CDR3 spans 14 residues. The V and J ends lost 5 bases and 9 bases respectively, with 14 bases between them. CDR1 is MNHEY and CDR2 is SMNVEV in the germline V gene (reference sequence). Here the CDR3 reads CASSNRAVLSPLHF. CDR3 coding DNA: TGTGCCAGCAGTAACAGGGCGGTTCTTTCACCCCTCCACTTT.

Comment on this clone: The same CDR3 is also encoded by other DNA sequences in this sample. V is TRBV27 and J is TRBJ2-3, with 9 bases aligning to TRBD2. The V and J ends lost 5 bases and 1 base, in that order; junction bases with no gene match: 7. Per the germline V gene, CDR1 is MNHEY and CDR2 is SMNVEV (reference sequence). This CDR3 is built from 16 residues. The DNA for the CDR3 is TGTGCCAGCAGTCCCCTAGCGGGATCGGGCACAGATACGCAGTATTTT. It translates to CASSPLAGSGTDTQYF.

Notes on this clone: This sample includes further DNA sequences coding for the same CDR3. The chain recombines TRBV7-9 with TRBJ2-5; no firm D call. Trimming shortened V by 1 base and J by 5 bases, and 8 bases separated the two germline ends. The CDR3 runs 13 residues. Germline CDR1 reads SEHNR; CDR2 reads FQNEAQ (reference sequence). The CDR3 protein is CASSLVSGETQYF. DNA of the CDR3: TGTGCCAGCAGCTTAGTATCCGGCGAGACCCAGTACTTC.

The chain joins TRBV6-5 to TRBJ2-7, with D maybe TRBD2 (5 bases). The V and J ends lost 7 bases and 0 bases respectively, with 10 bases between them. Germline V gene lookup returns CDR1 MNHEY and CDR2 SVGAGI. There are 13 residues in the CDR3. This CDR3 reads CASNAGPSYEQYF. The CDR3 coding sequence is TGTGCCAGCAATGCGGGTCCCTCCTACGAGCAGTACTTC.

The chain's CDR3 is CASSGGERAYEQYF. CDR3 bases: TGTGCCAGCAGTGGAGGGGAGCGGGCTTACGAGCAGTACTTC. The chain links TRBV6-5 to TRBJ2-7; a weak D match, TRBD2 (6 bases). The CDR3 consists of 14 residues. Trimming pared 5 bases from V and 4 bases from J, leaving 15 bases between. Germline-derived CDR1 and CDR2 are MNHEY and SVGAGI.

V is TRBV2 and J is TRBJ2-5, with 8 nucleotides matching TRBD1. There are 14 residues in the CDR3. V shed 8 bases and J 5 bases; nucleotides not matched to a gene: 10. In germline, CDR1 is SNHLY, CDR2 FYNNEI. CDR3 DNA: TGTGCCAGCCGGGACAGACAGGGGTCGGAGACCCAGTACTTC. This encodes CASRDRQGSETQYF.

In this sample, this clone turned up once. The chain couples TRBV2 to TRBJ2-3; the D is unclear. The V end lost 11 bases, the J end lost 2 bases, and 14 bases lay between the germline ends. There are 13 residues in the CDR3. Germline V gene lookup returns CDR1 SNHLY and CDR2 FYNNEI. The chain's CDR3 is CAGPPPDTDTQYF. CDR3 coding DNA: TGTGCCGGCCCACCCCCAGACACAGATACGCAGTATTTT.

The V and J genes are TRBV7-9 and TRBJ2-7; 7 bases are shared with TRBD1. The CDR3 spans 15 residues. Germline V lookup: CDR1 SEHNR, CDR2 FQNEAQ (reference sequence). V gave up 0 bases and J gave up 4 bases; unmatched junction bases: 6. The CDR3 loop is CASSLAMGTVYEQYF. CDR3 bases: TGTGCCAGCAGCTTAGCGATGGGGACAGTATACGAGCAGTACTTC.

The V call is TRBV18, the J call TRBJ2-2, with 14 nucleotides matching TRBD2. This CDR3 is built from 18 residues. V was pared by 4 bases and J by 5 bases, with 9 bases of the junction left unmatched. The V gene's germline CDR1 is KGHSH and CDR2 LQKENI. For the CDR3, the DNA is TGTGCCAGCTCACTGGGACTAGCGGGGGTCCCCAGGACCGGGGAGCTGTTTTTT. It specifies CASSLGLAGVPRTGELFF.

The chain is built from TRBV4-1 and TRBJ1-2; D is possibly TRBD1 (5 bases). V dropped 1 base and J dropped 2 bases, with 11 bases sitting between them. This CDR3 spans 15 amino acids. Germline V gene sequence: CDR1 MGHRA, CDR2 YSYEKL. CDR3 loop: CASSQVRQGNYGYTF. The CDR3 DNA follows: TGCGCCAGCAGCCAAGTTCGGCAGGGCAACTATGGCTACACCTTC.

Only one count was recorded for this clone. The chain combines TRBV27 with TRBJ2-1, with TRBD1 identical over 10 bases. J lost 8 bases, V lost 3 bases, and 7 bases had no gene match. This CDR3 is 15 amino acids long. Germline V gives CDR1 MNHEY, CDR2 SMNVEV (reference sequence). In DNA form, the CDR3 reads TGTGCCAGCAGTTTGACAGGGGGCAAGGTCGATGAGCAGTTCTTC. Protein product: CASSLTGGKVDEQFF.

The V gene is TRBV27, the J gene TRBJ2-4; 13 bases fit TRBD2. V was clipped by 5 bases and J by 1 base; unmatched bases: 5. The CDR3 covers 17 residues. The germline CDR1 and CDR2 sequences are MNHEY and SMNVEV (reference sequence). The CDR3 coding sequence is TGTGCCAGCAGTCCCCTGACTAGCGGGGGGGCCAAAAACATTCAGTACTTC. Translating it yields CASSPLTSGGAKNIQYF.

A note on this clone: Different DNA sequences within this sample yield the same CDR3. The chain is built from TRBV4-3 and TRBJ1-1; 9 positions agree with TRBD1. This CDR3 is built from 15 residues. Per the germline V gene, CDR1 is LGHNA and CDR2 is YSLEER. V trimming: 1 base; J trimming: 5 bases; junction bases outside the gene matches: 5. CDR3 nucleotide sequence: TGCGCCAGCAGCCAAGTTTGGGACAGGGATACTGAAGCTTTCTTT. Amino acid sequence: CASSQVWDRDTEAFF.

This clone was seen a few times. This rearrangement joins TRBV7-2 to TRBJ2-7, with D perhaps matching TRBD2 (6 bases). The CDR3 loop spans 15 amino acids. Per germline, CDR1 SGHTA and CDR2 FQGNSA. V lost 1 base and J 3 bases, leaving 13 bases between the germline ends. CDR3: CASSLGTTLNYEQYF. For the CDR3, the DNA is TGTGCCAGCAGCTTAGGGACTACGCTCAACTACGAGCAGTACTTC.

The chain has TRBV5-4 and TRBJ2-7; 7 bases align to TRBD1. Germline assignment: CDR1 SGHNT and CDR2 YYREEE (reference sequence). This CDR3 comprises 12 residues. V trimming: 4 bases; J trimming: 2 bases; junction bases outside the gene matches: 0. CDR3 bases: TGTGCCAGCAGCGGGACAGCCTACGAGCAGTACTTC. Translation gives CASSGTAYEQYF.

The CDR3 spells CATGQSRSYEQYF. The CDR3 DNA reads as TGTGCCACCGGACAGAGCCGCTCCTACGAGCAGTACTTC. V and J are TRBV6-5 and TRBJ2-7; a possible D gene is TRBD1 (6 bases). V lost 10 bases to trimming and J lost 0 bases, with 13 bases between them. The length of the CDR3 is 13 residues. Germline CDR1 and CDR2: MNHEY and SVGAGI.

The chain has TRBV5-4 and TRBJ2-3; the match to TRBD2 covers 10 bases. CDR3 size: 16 residues. From germline, CDR1 is SGHNT and CDR2 YYREEE (reference sequence). Trimming took 4 bases from V and 1 from J; bases not matched to a gene: 6. The CDR3 reads CASSDASGSGTDTQYF. CDR3 DNA sequence: TGTGCCAGCAGCGACGCTAGCGGGAGCGGCACAGATACGCAGTATTTT. Full variable domain (remainder filled in from reference TRBV5-4 and TRBJ2-3): ETGVTQSPTHLIKTRGQQVTLRCSSQSGHNTVSWYQQALGQGPQFIFQYYREEENGRGNFPPRFSGLQFPNYSSELNVNALELDDSALYLCASSDASGSGTDTQYFGPGTRLTVL.

V usage is TRBV4-3 and J usage is TRBJ1-6, with a tentative D call TRBD1 (5 bases). Trimming stripped 0 bases from V and 9 bases from J, with 15 bases between. The CDR3 runs 16 residues. Germline V gene lookup returns CDR1 LGHNA and CDR2 YSLEER. The CDR3 loop reads CASSQEGQGRSSPLHF. The CDR3 coding sequence is TGCGCCAGCAGCCAAGAAGGTCAGGGACGGAGTTCACCCCTCCACTTT.